Presented here are 2 T cell receptor beta chains from one specimen sequenced in a study of blood T cell repertoires in COVID-19 (dated by TCRdb to 2019 to 2021). Receptors were amplified or captured by the immunoSEQ multiplex PCR assay. Imported from immuneACCESS, the table was reduced by TCRdb to in-frame sequences with V and J called. These copies leave out some clones; in studies compared against another copy, an unresolved V gene accounts for under half, and the cause of the remainder is not known. In all, the sample holds a few hundred thousand clones, and 90% of those were seen once. The ten largest clones add up to roughly 6.8% of the sample. The sequencing sample was made of peripheral blood. The origin of the receptors is a woman in her twenties or thirties with COVID-19, enrolled during active disease.

The V call is TRBV27, the J call TRBJ1-2, with TRBD1 matching 7 bases. Germline V gene lookup returns CDR1 MNHEY and CDR2 SMNVEV (reference sequence). The V gene end was trimmed by 0 bases and the J gene end by 1 base; junction bases not matched to a gene: 8. The CDR3 is made up of 17 amino acids. Here the CDR3 DNA reads TGTGCCAGCAGTTTATCCCGTGTGACAGGGATTAACTATGGCTACACCTTC. It translates to CASSLSRVTGINYGYTF.

In regard to this clone: Other DNA sequences in the sample encode the same CDR3. The chain has TRBV5-1 and TRBJ2-5; TRBD1 aligns across 9 bases. Germline V CDR1 and CDR2: SGHRS, YFSETQ. J was trimmed by 5 bases and V by 0 bases; bases with no gene match: 2. There are 14 residues in the CDR3. The CDR3 protein is CASSLDRGLETQYF. Written as DNA, the CDR3 is TGCGCCAGCAGCTTGGACAGGGGGCTTGAGACCCAGTACTTC.